This record covers a single T cell receptor beta chain. The sample contains more than one DNA sequence encoding this CDR3. Authors' methods: By means of reference gene primer amplification, nucleated cell counts were estimated. Clones were sequenced by immunoSEQ multiplex PCR, and TCRdb holds only the in-frame ones, with some missing. D and trimming were read from the DNA, whereas the V and J calls and clone size are those reported in that table. Of a few hundred thousand clones in the sample, less than 85% were seen once. The data belong to a study of blood T cell repertoires in COVID-19. Whole-study context: Whether acute or convalescent, the COVID-19 samples came from the United States, Italy and Spain. Sample material is recorded as cDNA or gDNA derived from T cells, B-cell-depleted T cells, or PBMCs.

Germline-derived CDR1 and CDR2 are MDHEN and SYDVKM. The junction had 12 bases not matched to a gene; V was cut back by 9 bases and J by 4 bases. There are 15 residues in the CDR3. The chain has TRBV28 and TRBJ2-7; the match to TRBD2 covers 10 bases. This TCR came from a woman aged 18-29 years with acute or convalescent COVID-19. Specimen: peripheral blood. The CDR3 sequence is CASRSGSSGSYEQYF. The CDR3 DNA reads as TGTGCCAGTCGAAGCGGGTCTAGCGGGAGTTACGAGCAGTACTTC.